This record looks at one T cell receptor beta chain sequence and its context. No antigen is known for it. The TCR beta CDR3 regions underwent amplification using RNA transcripts as the source. TCR CDR3 underwent first-round RT-PCR with the HTBI primer set. Using its own MiXCR run on the multiplex PCR reads, TCRdb lists one record per CDR3 protein. The sample holds around 520,000 distinct CDR3 sequences, less than 15% seen once. The record originates from a study of T cells in Graves' hyperthyroidism and ophthalmopathy. The V and J ends lost 4 bases and 4 bases respectively, with 19 bases between them. The CDR3 is 16 amino acids. Per the germline V gene, CDR1 is LGHDT and CDR2 is YNNKEL (reference sequence). Clinical symptoms, serum thyroxine and TRAb, thyroid ultrasound and orbital computed tomography were used for the diagnoses. The source of the PBMCs was over 8.5 ml of fresh peripheral blood. Whole-study findings and limits: Most thyroid clonotypes that were expanded above 0.001 also turned up in blood.

The TCR was taken from a woman in her forties with Graves' hyperthyroidism. The rearrangement uses TRBV3-1 and TRBJ2-5; TRBD1 might be the D (5 bases). The sample comprised blood. CDR3 amino acids: CASSRTTQGSRETQYF. The CDR3 region has the DNA TGTGCCAGCAGCCGTACTACGCAGGGATCTAGAGAGACCCAGTACTTC.